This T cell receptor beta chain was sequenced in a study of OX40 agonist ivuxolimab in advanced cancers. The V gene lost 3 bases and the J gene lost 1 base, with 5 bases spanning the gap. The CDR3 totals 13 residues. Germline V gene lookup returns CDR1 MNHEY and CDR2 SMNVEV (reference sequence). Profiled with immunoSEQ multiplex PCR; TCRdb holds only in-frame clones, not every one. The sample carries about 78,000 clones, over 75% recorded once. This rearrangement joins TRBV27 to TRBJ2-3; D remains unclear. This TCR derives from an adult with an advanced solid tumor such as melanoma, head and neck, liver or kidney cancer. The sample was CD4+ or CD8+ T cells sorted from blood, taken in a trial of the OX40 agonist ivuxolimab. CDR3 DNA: TGTGCCAGCAGTTTCCTCGGCACAGATACGCAGTATTTT. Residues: CASSFLGTDTQYF.